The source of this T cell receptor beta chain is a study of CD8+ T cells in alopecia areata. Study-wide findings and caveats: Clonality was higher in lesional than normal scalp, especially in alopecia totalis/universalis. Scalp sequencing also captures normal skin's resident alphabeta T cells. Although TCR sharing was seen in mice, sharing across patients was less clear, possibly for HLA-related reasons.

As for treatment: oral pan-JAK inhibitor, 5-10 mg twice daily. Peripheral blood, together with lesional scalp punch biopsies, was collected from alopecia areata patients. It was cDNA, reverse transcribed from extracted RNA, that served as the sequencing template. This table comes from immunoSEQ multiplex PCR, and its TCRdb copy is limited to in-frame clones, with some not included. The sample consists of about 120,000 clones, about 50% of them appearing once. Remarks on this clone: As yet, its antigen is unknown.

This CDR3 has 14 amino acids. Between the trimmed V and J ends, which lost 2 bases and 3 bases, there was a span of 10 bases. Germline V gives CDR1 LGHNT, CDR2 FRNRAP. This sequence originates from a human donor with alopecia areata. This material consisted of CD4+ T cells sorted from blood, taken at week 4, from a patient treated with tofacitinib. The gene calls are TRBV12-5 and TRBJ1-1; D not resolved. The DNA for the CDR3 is TGTGCTAGTGGTTTGAAGAGGGCGGACACTGAAGCTTTCTTT. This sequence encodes CASGLKRADTEAFF.